These 15 T cell receptor beta chains were sequenced from one sample in a study of beta chain features in type 1 diabetes. The whole isolated RNA underwent reverse transcription, so sequencing captured expressed TCRB transcripts. The data were produced by immunoSEQ multiplex PCR, yet TCRdb's version contains in-frame clones alone and is incomplete. Here the sample spans about 360,000 clones, around an eighth being singletons. Sequenced sample: naive CD4+ T cells from blood. The receptor source for this set is a man aged 18 to 29 in good health.

V usage is TRBV10-3 and J usage is TRBJ2-1; 13 bases are a match to TRBD2. Germline V lookup: CDR1 ENHRY, CDR2 SYGVKD. The CDR3 length is 16 residues. V gave up 4 bases and J gave up 2 bases; unmatched junction bases: 2. This chain's CDR3 is CAISAGLAGPYNEQFF. The CDR3, as DNA: TGTGCCATCAGTGCGGGACTAGCGGGACCCTACAATGAGCAGTTCTTC.

This clone was counted between two and nine times. The V gene is TRBV2, the J gene TRBJ2-7; 7 bases agree with TRBD1. V lost 4 bases and J lost 4; bases outside the gene matches: 10. Germline V gene data show CDR1 as SNHLY and CDR2 as FYNNEI. The CDR3 has 15 residues. The CDR3 loop is CASSAQTGFSYEQYF. DNA for the CDR3: TGTGCCAGCAGTGCCCAGACAGGGTTTAGTTACGAGCAGTACTTC.

This clone was counted only a few times. The V call is TRBV5-1, the J call TRBJ1-2; no clear D gene. The V end lost 4 bases, the J end lost 6 bases, and 16 bases lay between the germline ends. The CDR3 extends over 14 amino acids. Germline CDR1 and CDR2: SGHRS and YFSETQ. The CDR3 sequence is CASSPPTAVDGYTF. DNA for the CDR3: TGCGCCAGCAGCCCGCCAACAGCAGTGGATGGCTACACCTTC. Together with reference TRBV5-1 and TRBJ1-2, the CDR3 gives the full variable domain: KAGVTQTPRYLIKTRGQQVTLSCSPISGHRSVSWYQQTPGQGLQFLFEYFSETQRNKGNFPGRFSGRQFSNSRSEMNVSTLELGDSALYLCASSPPTAVDGYTFGSGTRLTVV.

The V call is TRBV2, the J call TRBJ1-1, with TRBD1 identical over 9 bases. This CDR3 spans 15 amino acids. Germline lookup yields CDR1 SNHLY and CDR2 FYNNEI. The ends lost 2 bases at V and 10 bases at J; junction bases unmatched: 11. CDR3 DNA sequence: TGTGCCAGCAGTGAATGGGGGACAGGGACAGCGGTAGCTTTCTTT. Protein sequence: CASSEWGTGTAVAFF. Drawing the rest from reference TRBV2 and TRBJ1-1, the complete variable domain is EPEVTQTPSHQVTQMGQEVILRCVPISNHLYFYWYRQILGQKVEFLVSFYNNEISEKSEIFDDQFSVERPDGSNFTLKIRSTKLEDSAMYFCASSEWGTGTAVAFFGQGTRLTVV.

This clone has just a few counts. This chain uses TRBV7-3 with TRBJ2-5; perhaps TRBD1 as D (6 bases). The J call is in doubt because the DNA end fits TRBJ2-7 better. Germline CDR1 is SGHTA and CDR2 is FQGTGA. The CDR3 loop spans 14 amino acids. The CDR3 protein is CASSPTTGSYEQYF. The CDR3 nucleotides are TGTGCCAGCAGCCCCACGACAGGCTCCTACGAGCAGTACTTC.

This chain connects TRBV19 to TRBJ1-5, with a possible D match to TRBD1 (6 bases). With 7 bases removed from V and 10 bases from J, the gap between germline ends came to 17 bases. The length of the CDR3 is 13 residues. Looked up from germline, CDR1 is LNHDA and CDR2 is SQIVND (reference sequence). CDR3 nucleotides: TGTGCCAGTATGGGTCCAGGGGTCGGTCCCCAGCATTTT. Translating gives CASMGPGVGPQHF.

The sample holds a few counts of this clone. The gene calls are TRBV5-1 and TRBJ2-2; D is perhaps TRBD2 (6 bases). This CDR3 spans 17 amino acids. V shed 0 bases and J shed 1 base, with 13 bases lying between them. In germline, CDR1 is SGHRS, CDR2 YFSETQ. The CDR3 region is CASSLVEGRMNTGELFF. The DNA of the CDR3 is TGCGCCAGCAGCTTGGTGGAGGGCCGAATGAACACCGGGGAGCTGTTTTTT.

The chain couples TRBV5-1 to TRBJ2-1; 10 bases are a match to TRBD1. The V gene end was trimmed by 5 bases and the J gene end by 6 bases; junction bases not matched to a gene: 5. The CDR3 contains 14 residues. The germline V gene has CDR1 SGHRS and CDR2 YFSETQ. The CDR3 DNA reads TGCGCCAGCAGGAACCGGACAGGGGGCAATGAGCAGTTCTTC. This gives the protein CASRNRTGGNEQFF.

This chain links TRBV27 with TRBJ1-5; maybe TRBD1 (6 bases). The V end was cut by 0 bases, the J end by 7 bases, with 19 bases between. The CDR3 consists of 17 residues. CDR1 and CDR2 from the germline V gene are MNHEY and SMNVEV (reference sequence). The CDR3: CASSLSVGSGTRQPQHF. CDR3 DNA: TGTGCCAGCAGTTTATCTGTAGGGTCGGGGACAAGACAGCCCCAGCATTTT.

This clone occurred a few times. The chain carries TRBV27 and TRBJ1-5, with D possibly TRBD1 on 5 matching bases. The V end was cut by 3 bases, the J end by 2 bases, with 8 bases between. The CDR3 has 14 residues. Per the germline V gene, CDR1 is MNHEY and CDR2 is SMNVEV (reference sequence). This CDR3 is CASSFSGGNQPQHF. CDR3 DNA sequence: TGTGCCAGCAGTTTTTCGGGGGGCAATCAGCCCCAGCATTTT.

The V call is TRBV28, the J call TRBJ1-2; TRBD1 matches at 8 bases. With 4 bases clipped from V and 2 bases from J, the junction kept 9 bases outside the gene matches. The CDR3 is 16 residues long. CDR1 and CDR2 from the germline V gene are MDHEN and SYDVKM. CDR3 bases: TGTGCCAGCAGTTCGTTACCGGGACAGGCGAACTATGGCTACACCTTC. This sequence encodes CASSSLPGQANYGYTF.

The chain uses TRBV2 and TRBJ2-1; D remains unclear. The CDR3 extends over 13 amino acids. Deletions cut 8 bases from V and 2 bases from J, with 10 bases between. Germline-derived CDR1 and CDR2 are SNHLY and FYNNEI. In DNA, the CDR3 is TGTGCCAGCTTTGCGGAAACCTACAATGAGCAGTTCTTC. It yields the protein CASFAETYNEQFF.

This clone showed up just a few times. The chain carries TRBV7-9 and TRBJ1-1; 7 bases align to TRBD1. V was clipped by 5 bases and J by 4 bases; unmatched bases: 10. The CDR3 is made up of 15 amino acids. Germline V gene lookup returns CDR1 SEHNR and CDR2 FQNEAQ (reference sequence). The CDR3: CASSVTTGLGTEAFF. The CDR3 nucleotides read TGTGCCAGCAGCGTCACGACAGGGCTGGGCACTGAAGCTTTCTTT.

The chain links TRBV7-9 to TRBJ2-5; no definite D call. V was trimmed by 3 bases and J by 3 bases, leaving 8 bases between them. The CDR3 length is 13 residues. Germline assignment: CDR1 SEHNR and CDR2 FQNEAQ (reference sequence). CDR3 amino acids: CASSFRGEETQYF. The CDR3 DNA follows: TGTGCCAGCAGCTTCCGAGGCGAAGAGACCCAGTACTTC. Full variable domain (missing parts from reference TRBV7-9 and TRBJ2-5): DTGVSQNPRHKITKRGQNVTFRCDPISEHNRLYWYRQTLGQGPEFLTYFQNEAQLEKSRLLSDRFSAERPKGSFSTLEIQRTEQGDSAMYLCASSFRGEETQYFGPGTRLLVL.

The table lists this clone with a few counts. This sequence joins TRBV7-2 and TRBJ2-3, with 14 bases identical to TRBD2. The junction had 8 bases not matched to a gene; V was cut back by 4 bases and J by 5 bases. The CDR3 is made up of 17 amino acids. The V gene's germline CDR1 is SGHTA and CDR2 FQGNSA. The CDR3 DNA is TGTGCCAGCAGCTCTAGGACTAGCGGGGGGCCGGGAGATACGCAGTATTTT. The encoded protein is CASSSRTSGGPGDTQYF.